The 14 T cell receptor beta chains reported below all come from one sample, sequenced in a study of T cells in Graves' hyperthyroidism and ophthalmopathy. Amplification targeted TCR beta CDR3 regions from RNA transcripts. HTBI primers were employed in a first-round RT-PCR of the TCR CDR3. Each CDR3 protein gets one entry after TCRdb re-called the multiplex PCR reads with MiXCR. In the table there are about 380,000 distinct CDR3 sequences, under 20% of which are singletons. Material for sequencing was blood. These receptors all come from a man younger than 35 with Graves' ophthalmopathy.

In this sample, this clonotype turned up a few times. The chain combines TRBV6-1 with TRBJ1-5; 11 positions agree with TRBD1. The CDR3 runs 15 residues. Germline V gene lookup returns CDR1 MNHNS and CDR2 SASEGT. V lost 4 bases, J lost 5 bases, and 4 bases stayed unmatched. CDR3 sequence (DNA): TGTGCCAGCAGTGTTGGGACAGGGGGTGATCAGCCCCAGCATTTT. Translating gives CASSVGTGGDQPQHF.

The chain couples TRBV4-2 to TRBJ1-5; D might be TRBD1 (5 bases). The length of the CDR3 is 15 residues. Trimming cost V 0 bases and J 4 bases, with 10 bases left between them. Germline V gene lookup returns CDR1 LGHNA and CDR2 YNFKEQ. The chain's CDR3 is CASSQEGQMNQPQHF. The CDR3 coding sequence is TGTGCCAGCAGCCAAGAGGGGCAGATGAATCAGCCCCAGCATTTT.

The chain uses TRBV4-2 and TRBJ1-6, with D maybe TRBD1 (6 bases). The CDR3 is 15 residues long. V lost 0 bases and J lost 10, with 13 bases in between. CDR1 LGHNA and CDR2 YNFKEQ come from the germline V gene. DNA for the CDR3: TGTGCCAGCAGCCAAGATGAGTGGGGGCGGTCACCCCTCCACTTT. Translation gives CASSQDEWGRSPLHF.

V and J are TRBV3-1 and TRBJ2-7; 12 bases map to TRBD2. Germline-derived CDR1 and CDR2 are LGHDT and YNNKEL (reference sequence). The CDR3 runs to 16 residues. The V segment lost 4 bases and the J segment 4 bases; nucleotides outside the gene matches: 8. CDR3 coding DNA: TGTGCCAGCAGCCCCCGACTAGCGGGGGCGCAATACGAGCAGTACTTC. It yields the protein CASSPRLAGAQYEQYF.

This clonotype was recorded at least ten times. The chain joins TRBV6-5 to TRBJ1-2; 9 bases line up with TRBD1. Germline V lookup: CDR1 MNHEY, CDR2 SVGAGI. This CDR3 region has 14 residues. Trimming at V came to 4 bases and at J to 2 bases, leaving 2 bases not matched to a gene. As DNA, the CDR3 is TGTGCCAGCAGTTCCGGGACAGGGAACTATGGCTACACCTTC. This encodes CASSSGTGNYGYTF.

This clonotype has at least ten counts. The DNA of the CDR3 is TGCGCCAGCAGCTTTAGGAATGAGCAGTTCTTC. It is translated as CASSFRNEQFF. V gene TRBV5-1 combines with J gene TRBJ2-1; D not resolved. The V and J ends lost 2 bases and 7 bases respectively, with 4 bases between them. The CDR3 totals 11 residues. The germline CDR1 and CDR2 sequences are SGHRS and YFSETQ. Supplemented by reference TRBV5-1 and TRBJ2-1, the full variable domain reads KAGVTQTPRYLIKTRGQQVTLSCSPISGHRSVSWYQQTPGQGLQFLFEYFSETQRNKGNFPGRFSGRQFSNSRSEMNVSTLELGDSALYLCASSFRNEQFFGPGTRLTVL.

This clonotype has a count of ten or more. V is TRBV24-1 and J is TRBJ2-3, with D perhaps matching TRBD1 or TRBD2 (5 bases each). CDR3 size: 15 residues. The V and J ends lost 3 bases and 5 bases respectively, with 14 bases between them. Germline lookup yields CDR1 KGHDR and CDR2 SFDVKD. CDR3 bases: TGTGCCACCAGTGATAGTCTGGGGGTGGAAGATACGCAGTATTTT. This translates into CATSDSLGVEDTQYF.

Only a few counts were recorded for this clonotype. V usage is TRBV27 and J usage is TRBJ2-1; D is unclear. The V and J ends lost 10 bases and 0 bases respectively, with 16 bases between them. The germline V gene encodes CDR1 MNHEY and CDR2 SMNVEV (reference sequence). The CDR3 loop spans 15 amino acids. CDR3 sequence: CATSLSPTSYNEQFF. CDR3 bases: TGTGCCACCTCACTTTCTCCTACCTCCTACAATGAGCAGTTCTTC.

This clonotype was seen ten or more times. The chain carries TRBV7-2 and TRBJ2-7, with 11 nucleotides matching TRBD1. V lost 3 bases to trimming and J lost 7 bases; unmatched junction nucleotides: 11. This CDR3 is 16 amino acids long. The germline CDR1 and CDR2 sequences are SGHTA and FQGNSA. Written as DNA, the CDR3 is TGTGCCAGCAGCTTTGATCCGGGACAGGGGGTTGAGGAGCAGTACTTC. Translating it yields CASSFDPGQGVEEQYF.

In this sample, this clonotype turned up many times. This sequence joins TRBV24-1 and TRBJ1-1, with no clear D. V was pared by 4 bases and J by 3 bases, with 5 bases between. Per germline, CDR1 KGHDR and CDR2 SFDVKD. The CDR3 is made up of 12 amino acids. CDR3 amino acids: CATSDSDTEAFF. The DNA for the CDR3 is TGTGCCACCAGTGACTCCGACACTGAAGCTTTCTTT.

This clonotype appeared many times. CDR3 DNA sequence: TGTGCCAGCAGTGAAGGACTCCCGAATGAAAAACTGTTTTTT. Translated: CASSEGLPNEKLFF. V and J are TRBV28 and TRBJ1-4; D call uncertain. Germline V gene sequence: CDR1 MDHEN, CDR2 SYDVKM. V lost 5 bases to trimming and J lost 5 bases, with 12 bases between them. CDR3 length: 14 residues.

The rearrangement links TRBV19 to TRBJ2-5; D gene unclear. Germline CDR1 LNHDA, CDR2 SQIVND (reference sequence). The V end lost 4 bases, the J end lost 0 bases, and 12 bases lay between the germline ends. The CDR3 spans 15 residues. DNA of the CDR3: TGTGCCAGTAGTACAGACTGGTCGTACCAAGAGACCCAGTACTTC. Amino acid sequence: CASSTDWSYQETQYF.

This clonotype was counted ten times or more. The rearrangement joins TRBV2 to TRBJ1-5; tentatively, D is TRBD1 (5 bases). With 7 bases removed from V and 4 bases from J, the gap between germline ends came to 11 bases. Germline CDR1 and CDR2: SNHLY and FYNNEI. This CDR3 has 13 amino acids. The CDR3 loop is CASTPTENQPQHF. Here the CDR3 DNA reads TGTGCCAGCACGCCGACAGAGAATCAGCCCCAGCATTTT.

The chain is built from TRBV5-6 and TRBJ1-2; a possible D gene is TRBD1 (5 bases). CDR1 SGHDT and CDR2 YYEEEE come from the germline V gene. The CDR3 extends over 14 amino acids. V gave up 0 bases and J gave up 4 bases, with 10 bases separating them. The CDR3 protein is CASSLGGASYGYTF. DNA of the CDR3: TGTGCCAGCAGCTTGGGGGGCGCGAGCTATGGCTACACCTTC.